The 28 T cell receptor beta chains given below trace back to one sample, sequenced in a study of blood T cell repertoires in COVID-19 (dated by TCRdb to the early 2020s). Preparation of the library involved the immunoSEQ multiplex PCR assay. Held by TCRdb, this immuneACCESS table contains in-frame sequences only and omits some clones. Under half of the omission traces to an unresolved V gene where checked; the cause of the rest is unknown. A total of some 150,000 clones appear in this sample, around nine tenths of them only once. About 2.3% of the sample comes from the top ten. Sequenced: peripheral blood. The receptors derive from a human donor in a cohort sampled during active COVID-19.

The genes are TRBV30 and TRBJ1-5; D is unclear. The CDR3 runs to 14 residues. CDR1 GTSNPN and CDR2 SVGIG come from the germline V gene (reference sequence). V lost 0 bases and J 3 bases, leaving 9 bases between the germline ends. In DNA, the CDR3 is TGTGCCTGGAGTGTCAGGCTTAACAATCAGCCCCAGCATTTT. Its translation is CAWSVRLNNQPQHF.

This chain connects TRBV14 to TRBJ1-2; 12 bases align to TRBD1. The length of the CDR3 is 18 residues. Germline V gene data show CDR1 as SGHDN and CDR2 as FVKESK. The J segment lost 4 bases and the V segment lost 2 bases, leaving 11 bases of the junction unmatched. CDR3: CASSQSPGQGAFSYGYTF. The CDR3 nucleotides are TGTGCCAGCAGCCAAAGCCCGGGACAGGGGGCGTTTAGCTATGGCTACACCTTC.

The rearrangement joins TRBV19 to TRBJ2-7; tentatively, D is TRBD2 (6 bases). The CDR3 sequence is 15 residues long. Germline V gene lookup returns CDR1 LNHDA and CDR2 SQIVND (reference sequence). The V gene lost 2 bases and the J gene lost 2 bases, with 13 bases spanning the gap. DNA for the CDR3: TGTGCCAGTAGTATATCGGGGGAGTTCCCCTACGAGCAGTACTTC. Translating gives CASSISGEFPYEQYF.

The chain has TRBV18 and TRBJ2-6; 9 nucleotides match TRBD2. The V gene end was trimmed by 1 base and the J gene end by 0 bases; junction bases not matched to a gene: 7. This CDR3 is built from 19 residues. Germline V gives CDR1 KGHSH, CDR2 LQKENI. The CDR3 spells CASSPLLAGLSSGANVLTF. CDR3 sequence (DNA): TGTGCCAGCTCACCACTTCTAGCGGGGTTAAGCTCTGGGGCCAACGTCCTGACTTTC.

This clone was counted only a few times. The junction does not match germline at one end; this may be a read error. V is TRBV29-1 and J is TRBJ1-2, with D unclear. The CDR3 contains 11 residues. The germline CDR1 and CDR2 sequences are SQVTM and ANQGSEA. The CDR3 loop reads CSAEVNYGYTF. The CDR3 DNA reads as TGCAGCGCTGAAGTAAACTATGGCTACACCTTC.

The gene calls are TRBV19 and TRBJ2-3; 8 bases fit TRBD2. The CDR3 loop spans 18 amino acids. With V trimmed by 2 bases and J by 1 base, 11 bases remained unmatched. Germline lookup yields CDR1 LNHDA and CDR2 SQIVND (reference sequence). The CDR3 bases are TGTGCCAGTAGTATATATCCGCCCTGGCGGGGGGGCACAGATACGCAGTATTTT. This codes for CASSIYPPWRGGTDTQYF.

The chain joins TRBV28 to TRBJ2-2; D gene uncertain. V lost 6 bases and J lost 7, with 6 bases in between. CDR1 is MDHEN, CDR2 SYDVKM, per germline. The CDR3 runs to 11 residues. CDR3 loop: CASRSLGELFF. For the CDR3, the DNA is TGTGCCAGCAGGTCCCTCGGGGAGCTGTTTTTT. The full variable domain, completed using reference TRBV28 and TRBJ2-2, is DVKVTQSSRYLVKRTGEKVFLECVQDMDHENMFWYRQDPGLGLRLIYFSYDVKMKEKGDIPEGYSVSREKKERFSLILESASTNQTSMYLCASRSLGELFFGEGSRLTVL.

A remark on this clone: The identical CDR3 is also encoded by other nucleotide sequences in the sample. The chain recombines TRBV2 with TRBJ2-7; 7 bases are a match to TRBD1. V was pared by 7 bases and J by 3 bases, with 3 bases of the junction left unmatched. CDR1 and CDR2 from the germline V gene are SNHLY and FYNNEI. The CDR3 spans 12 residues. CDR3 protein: CASTRDSYEQYF. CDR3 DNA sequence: TGTGCCAGCACACGGGACAGCTACGAGCAGTACTTC.

CDR3 sequence: CASSQGPTRANYGYTF. CDR3 in DNA: TGTGCCAGCAGCCAGGGCCCCACGAGGGCTAACTATGGCTACACCTTC. The chain is built from TRBV3-1 (or the pseudogene TRBV3-2) and TRBJ1-2, with D unresolved. The germline V gene has CDR1 LGHDT and CDR2 YNNKEL (reference sequence). This CDR3 comprises 16 residues. The V end lost 3 bases, the J end lost 0 bases, and 14 bases lay between the germline ends.

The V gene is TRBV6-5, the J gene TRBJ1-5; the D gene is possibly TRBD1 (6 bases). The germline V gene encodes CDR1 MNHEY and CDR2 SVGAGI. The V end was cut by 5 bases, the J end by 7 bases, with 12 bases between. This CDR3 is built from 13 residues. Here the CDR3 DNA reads TGTGCCAGCAGTCAGGGGTGGGAGCAGCCCCAGCATTTT. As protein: CASSQGWEQPQHF.

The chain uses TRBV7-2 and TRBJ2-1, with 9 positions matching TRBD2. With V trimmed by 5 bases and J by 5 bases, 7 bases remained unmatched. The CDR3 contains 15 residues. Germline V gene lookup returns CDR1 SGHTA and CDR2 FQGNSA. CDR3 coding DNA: TGTGCCAGCAGCCTTAGCGGGGGACGTCACAATGAGCAGTTCTTC. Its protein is CASSLSGGRHNEQFF.

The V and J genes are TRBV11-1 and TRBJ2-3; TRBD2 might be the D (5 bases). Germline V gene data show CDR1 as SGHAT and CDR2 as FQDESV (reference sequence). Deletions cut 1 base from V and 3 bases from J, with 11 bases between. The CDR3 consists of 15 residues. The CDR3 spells CASSLVGGVTDTQYF. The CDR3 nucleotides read TGTGCCAGCAGCTTAGTAGGAGGTGTGACAGATACGCAGTATTTT.

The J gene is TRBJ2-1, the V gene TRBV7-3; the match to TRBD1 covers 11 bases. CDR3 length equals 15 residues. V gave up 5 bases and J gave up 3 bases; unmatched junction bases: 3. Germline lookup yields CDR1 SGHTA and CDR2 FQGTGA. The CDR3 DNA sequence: TGTGCCAGCAGCCCGGGACAGGGGGACTACAATGAGCAGTTCTTC. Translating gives CASSPGQGDYNEQFF.

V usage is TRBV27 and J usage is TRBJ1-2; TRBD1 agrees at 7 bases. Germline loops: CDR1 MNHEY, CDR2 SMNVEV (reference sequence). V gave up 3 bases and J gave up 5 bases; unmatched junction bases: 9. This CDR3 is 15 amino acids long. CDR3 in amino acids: CASSFSTGMWYGYTF. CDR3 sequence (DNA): TGTGCCAGCAGTTTCTCGACAGGGATGTGGTATGGCTACACCTTC.

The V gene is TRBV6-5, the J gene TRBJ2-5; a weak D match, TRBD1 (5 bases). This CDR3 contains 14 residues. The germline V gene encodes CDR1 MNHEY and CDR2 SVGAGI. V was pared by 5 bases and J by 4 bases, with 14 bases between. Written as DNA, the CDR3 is TGTGCCAGCAGTAACTTTCAGGGTATAGAGACCCAGTACTTC. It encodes CASSNFQGIETQYF.

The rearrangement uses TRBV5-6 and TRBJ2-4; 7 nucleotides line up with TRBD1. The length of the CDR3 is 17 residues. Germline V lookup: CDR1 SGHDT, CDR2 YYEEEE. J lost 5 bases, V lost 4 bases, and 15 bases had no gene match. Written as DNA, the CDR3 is TGTGCCAGCAGCACTCACAGGGGCGTACGTACGGAAAACATTCAGTACTTC. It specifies CASSTHRGVRTENIQYF.

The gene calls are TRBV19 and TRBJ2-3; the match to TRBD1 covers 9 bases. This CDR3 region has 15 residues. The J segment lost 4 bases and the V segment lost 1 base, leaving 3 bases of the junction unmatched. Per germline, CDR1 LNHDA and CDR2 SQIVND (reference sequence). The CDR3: CASSIGDRGSDTQYF. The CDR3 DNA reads TGTGCCAGTAGTATAGGAGACAGGGGGTCAGATACGCAGTATTTT.

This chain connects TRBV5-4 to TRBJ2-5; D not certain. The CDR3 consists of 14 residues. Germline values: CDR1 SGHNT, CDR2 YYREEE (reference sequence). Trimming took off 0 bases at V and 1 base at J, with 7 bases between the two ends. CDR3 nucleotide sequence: TGTGCCAGCAGCTTGGTTGGCAGCCAAGAGACCCAGTACTTC. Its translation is CASSLVGSQETQYF.

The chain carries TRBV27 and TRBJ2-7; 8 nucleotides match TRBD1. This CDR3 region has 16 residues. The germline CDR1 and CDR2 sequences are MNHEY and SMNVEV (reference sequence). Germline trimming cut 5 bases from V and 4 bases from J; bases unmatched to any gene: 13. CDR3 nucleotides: TGTGCCAGCAGTCCCACCAAGGGGAGGACAGGGTACGAGCAGTACTTC. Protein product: CASSPTKGRTGYEQYF.

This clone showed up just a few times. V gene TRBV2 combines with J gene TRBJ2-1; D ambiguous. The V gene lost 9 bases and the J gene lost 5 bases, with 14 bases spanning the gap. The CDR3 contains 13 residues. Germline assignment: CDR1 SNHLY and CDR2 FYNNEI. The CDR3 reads CASYTGFDNEQFF. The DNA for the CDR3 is TGTGCCAGTTATACCGGGTTCGACAATGAGCAGTTCTTC.

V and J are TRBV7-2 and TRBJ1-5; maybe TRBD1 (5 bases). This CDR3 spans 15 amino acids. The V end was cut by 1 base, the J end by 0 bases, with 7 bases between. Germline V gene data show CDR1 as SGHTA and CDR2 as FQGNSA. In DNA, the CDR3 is TGTGCCAGCAGCTTAGGGGGGGATAGCAATCAGCCCCAGCATTTT. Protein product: CASSLGGDSNQPQHF.

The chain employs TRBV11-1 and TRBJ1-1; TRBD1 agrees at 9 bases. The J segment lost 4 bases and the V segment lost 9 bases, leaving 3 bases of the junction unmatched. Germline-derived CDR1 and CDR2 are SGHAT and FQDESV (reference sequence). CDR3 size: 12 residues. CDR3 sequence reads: CASTGGITEAFF. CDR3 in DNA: TGTGCCAGTACAGGGGGCATCACTGAAGCTTTCTTT.

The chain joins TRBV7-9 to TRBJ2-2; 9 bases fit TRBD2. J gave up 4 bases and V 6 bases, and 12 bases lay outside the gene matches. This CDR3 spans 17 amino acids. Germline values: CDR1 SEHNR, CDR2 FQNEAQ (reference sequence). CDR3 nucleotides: TGTGCCAGCAGATTCAACACCGGGACTAGCCTCACCGGGGAGCTGTTTTTT. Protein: CASRFNTGTSLTGELFF.

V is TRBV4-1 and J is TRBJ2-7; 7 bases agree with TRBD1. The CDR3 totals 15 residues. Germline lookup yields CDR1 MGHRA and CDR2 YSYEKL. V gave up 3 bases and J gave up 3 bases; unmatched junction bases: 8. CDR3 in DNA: TGCGCCAGCAGCCACTTACAGGGGCAACACTACGAGCAGTACTTC. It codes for CASSHLQGQHYEQYF.

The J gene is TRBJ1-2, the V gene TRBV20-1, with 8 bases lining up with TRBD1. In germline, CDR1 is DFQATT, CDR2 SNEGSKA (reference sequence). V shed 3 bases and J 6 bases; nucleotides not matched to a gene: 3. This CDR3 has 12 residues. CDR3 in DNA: TGCAGTGCTAGTCCGACAGGGGATGGCTACACCTTC. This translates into CSASPTGDGYTF.

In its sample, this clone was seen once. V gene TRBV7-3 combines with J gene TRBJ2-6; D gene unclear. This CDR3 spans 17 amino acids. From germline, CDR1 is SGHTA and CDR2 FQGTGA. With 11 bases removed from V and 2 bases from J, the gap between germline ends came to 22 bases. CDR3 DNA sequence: TGTGCCTCATCTTCCCACGTTACTTCGGCTGGGGCCAACGTCCTGACTTTC. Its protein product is CASSSHVTSAGANVLTF.

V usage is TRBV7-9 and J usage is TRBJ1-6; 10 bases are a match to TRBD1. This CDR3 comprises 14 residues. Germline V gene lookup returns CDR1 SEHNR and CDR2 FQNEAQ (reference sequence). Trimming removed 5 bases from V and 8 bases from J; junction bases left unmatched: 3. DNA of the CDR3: TGTGCCAGCAGCATTGGGACAGGGGATTCACCCCTCCACTTT. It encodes CASSIGTGDSPLHF.

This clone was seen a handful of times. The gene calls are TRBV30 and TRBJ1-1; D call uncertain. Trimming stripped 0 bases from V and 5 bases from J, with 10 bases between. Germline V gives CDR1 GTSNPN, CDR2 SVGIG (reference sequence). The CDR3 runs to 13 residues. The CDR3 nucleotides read TGTGCCTGGAGTGTCGAGGCTAGGACTGAAGCTTTCTTT. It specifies CAWSVEARTEAFF. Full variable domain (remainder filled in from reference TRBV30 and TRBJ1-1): SQTIHQWPATLVQPVGSPLSLECTVEGTSNPNLYWYRQAAGRGLQLLFYSVGIGQISSEVPQNLSASRPQDRQFILSSKKLLLSDSGFYLCAWSVEARTEAFFGQGTRLTVV.